This paragraph covers one T cell receptor (beta chain) sequence. The data are from a study of cytotoxic CD8 clonotypes in ibrutinib-treated CLL. At the level of the study: Partial responses totalled approximately 25 and complete responses 2; after median approximately 62 months, about 15 remained remitted and around twelve progressed.

Germline assignment: CDR1 SQVTM and CDR2 ANQGSEA. With 6 bases removed from V and 1 base from J, the gap between germline ends came to 9 bases. This CDR3 has 12 residues. Measured with immunoSEQ multiplex PCR; TCRdb has only the in-frame clones, and not every one. The table shows 50,000 to 70,000 clones, with roughly 54% occurring only once. The sequence derives from a human donor with chronic lymphocytic leukemia. The genes are TRBV29-1 and TRBJ1-1; D is unresolved. This specimen was PBMCs, taken at disease progression, from a patient treated with ibrutinib. CDR3 bases: TGCAGCGTCGGGGTTTGGAACACTGAAGCTTTCTTT. It codes for CSVGVWNTEAFF. Supplemented by reference TRBV29-1 and TRBJ1-1, the full variable domain reads SAVISQKPSRDICQRGTSLTIQCQVDSQVTMMFWYRQQPGQSLTLIATANQGSEATYESGFVIDKFPISRPNLTFSTLTVSNMSPEDSSIYLCSVGVWNTEAFFGQGTRLTVV.